This TCR beta chain was sequenced for a study of blood T cell repertoires in COVID-19. Study-wide context: Spain, Italy and the United States supplied samples that represented acute and convalescent COVID-19. T cells, B-cell-depleted T cells, or PBMCs provided the cDNA or gDNA that served as material.

J was trimmed by 4 bases and V by 2 bases; bases with no gene match: 5. This CDR3 spans 15 amino acids. Germline V lookup: CDR1 SGHRS, CDR2 YFSETQ. Authors' data handling: Estimation of nucleated cell counts relied on the amplification of reference gene primers. Libraries were prepared by immunoSEQ multiplex PCR; TCRdb keeps only in-frame clonotypes and omits some of them. The D gene and trimming were derived from the DNA, and the V and J assignments and clone size from that table. The repertoire holds around 25,000 clones, with under 85% as singletons. The receptor was derived from a man aged 65-85 years with acute or convalescent COVID-19. The J gene is TRBJ1-4, the V gene TRBV5-1, with TRBD1 identical over 7 bases. The sample consisted of peripheral blood. As DNA, the CDR3 is TGCGCCAGCAGCTTTAAGGGGGCGGGTAATGAAAAACTGTTTTTT. It specifies CASSFKGAGNEKLFF.